This entry is about one T cell receptor (beta chain). No antigen is known for it. Vbeta (60) and Jbeta (13) primers were used in the PCR. Per the study methods: Roughly 12 million shared chains were among some 75 million unique TCR beta chains counted in a later analysis. Clones were sequenced by immunoSEQ multiplex PCR, and TCRdb holds only the in-frame ones, with some missing. Clone size and V and J calls were adopted from that table, with D and trimming inferred from the DNA. Found here are about 75,000 clones, 80% to 90% of them singletons; the top ten hold approximately 17%. This sample was included in a study of cytomegalovirus exposure and HLA in healthy donors. Study summary: Roughly 89 million unique TCR sequences came from HLA-typed donors in an early release.

CDR3 size: 15 residues. The germline V and J ends were trimmed by 7 bases and 0 bases, with 17 bases remaining between them. Germline V CDR1 and CDR2: SGHRS, YFSETQ. Findings of the study overall: A later look showed TCR association rates differing by HLA locus, highest for DRB1 and lowest for HLA-C. Sequencing likely caused a cluster of highly shared sequence variants.

The specimen sequenced was PBMCs. The V gene is TRBV5-1, the J gene TRBJ2-7, with a possible D match to TRBD2 (6 bases). The source is a man aged 70 or older in good health and CMV-seropositive. In DNA form, the CDR3 reads TGCGCCAGCTCTCTACCCTATAGCGGCTCCTACGAGCAGTACTTC. Its translation: CASSLPYSGSYEQYF.